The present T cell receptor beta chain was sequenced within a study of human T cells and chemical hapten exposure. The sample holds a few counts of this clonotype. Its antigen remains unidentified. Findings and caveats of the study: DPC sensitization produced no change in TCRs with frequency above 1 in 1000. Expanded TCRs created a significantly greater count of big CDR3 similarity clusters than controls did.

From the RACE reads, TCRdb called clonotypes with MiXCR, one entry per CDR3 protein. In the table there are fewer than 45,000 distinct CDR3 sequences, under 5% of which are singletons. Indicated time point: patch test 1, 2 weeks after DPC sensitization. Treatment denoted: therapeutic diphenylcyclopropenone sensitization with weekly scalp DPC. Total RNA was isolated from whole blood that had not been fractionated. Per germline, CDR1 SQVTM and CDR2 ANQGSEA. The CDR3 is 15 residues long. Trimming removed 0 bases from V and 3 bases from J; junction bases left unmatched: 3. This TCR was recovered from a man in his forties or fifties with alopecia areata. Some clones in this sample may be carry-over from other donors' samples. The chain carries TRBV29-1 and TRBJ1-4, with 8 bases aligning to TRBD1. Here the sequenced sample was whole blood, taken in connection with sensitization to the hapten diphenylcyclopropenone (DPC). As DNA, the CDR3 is TGCAGCGTTGAAGATCAGGGGGCGTCTAATGAAAAACTGTTTTTT. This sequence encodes CSVEDQGASNEKLFF.